Listed here are 17 T cell receptor beta chains from one sample, sequenced in a study of T cell responses to AZD1222 COVID-19 vaccine. Using immunoSEQ multiplex PCR, the repertoire was profiled, and TCRdb retains in-frame clones only, with some absent. The table lists under 130,000 clones, 82% of them singletons, with less than 6% in the top ten. The sample consisted of peripheral blood, taken on day 0 of AZD1222 vaccination. These receptors came from an adult in good health.

V is TRBV2 and J is TRBJ1-4, with 8 bases aligning to TRBD1. Germline CDR1 reads SNHLY; CDR2 reads FYNNEI. The CDR3 contains 18 residues. Germline trimming cut 2 bases from V and 0 bases from J; bases unmatched to any gene: 8. CDR3 bases: TGTGCCAGCAGTGAATCTAGGACAGGGTCAGCAACTAATGAAAAACTGTTTTTT. This translates into CASSESRTGSATNEKLFF.

By share, this clone ranks as medium-sized (0.01 to 0.1%). The chain has TRBV9 and TRBJ2-7, with 7 bases lining up with TRBD1. V lost 3 bases and J lost 4; bases outside the gene matches: 7. The CDR3 sequence is 14 residues long. Per the germline V gene, CDR1 is SGDLS and CDR2 is YYNGEE. CDR3 residues: CASSGDREGYEQYF. CDR3 bases: TGTGCCAGCAGCGGAGACAGGGAAGGATACGAGCAGTACTTC.

The chain recombines TRBV19 with TRBJ1-2, with D uncertain. With 3 bases removed from V and 10 bases from J, the gap between germline ends came to 9 bases. There are 11 residues in the CDR3. The germline gives CDR1 LNHDA, CDR2 SQIVND (reference sequence). CDR3 in amino acids: CASSILAYYTF. DNA of the CDR3: TGTGCCAGTAGTATTCTGGCCTACTACACCTTC.

The chain combines TRBV5-1 with TRBJ2-7; D is possibly TRBD2 (6 bases). The CDR3 consists of 13 residues. The V and J ends lost 0 bases and 6 bases respectively, with 10 bases between them. CDR1 and CDR2 (germline): SGHRS, YFSETQ. DNA for the CDR3: TGCGCCAGCAGCTTGGATTCCGGGGGCGAGCAGTACTTC. It is translated as CASSLDSGGEQYF. Complete variable domain (other parts from reference TRBV5-1 and TRBJ2-7): KAGVTQTPRYLIKTRGQQVTLSCSPISGHRSVSWYQQTPGQGLQFLFEYFSETQRNKGNFPGRFSGRQFSNSRSEMNVSTLELGDSALYLCASSLDSGGEQYFGPGTRLTVT.

This chain connects TRBV2 to TRBJ2-7; tentative D call: TRBD2 (6 bases). The V gene's germline CDR1 is SNHLY and CDR2 FYNNEI. V was clipped by 6 bases and J by 0 bases, with 15 bases between them. This CDR3 has 15 residues. CDR3 in amino acids: CASSQLASISYEQYF. The CDR3 nucleotides are TGTGCCAGCAGCCAGCTAGCGTCGATCTCCTACGAGCAGTACTTC.

As concerns this clone: This sample also contains other DNA sequences that code for the same CDR3. The chain uses TRBV9 and TRBJ1-2, with unresolved D. Germline CDR1 reads SGDLS; CDR2 reads YYNGEE. This CDR3 contains 13 residues. V shed 0 bases and J shed 0 bases, with 3 bases lying between them. CDR3 in amino acids: CASSVDSNYGYTF. CDR3 DNA: TGTGCCAGCAGCGTAGATTCTAACTATGGCTACACCTTC.

This chain uses TRBV5-1 with TRBJ2-3; unclear D gene. With 0 bases removed from V and 4 bases from J, the gap between germline ends came to 9 bases. CDR3 length equals 14 residues. The V gene's germline CDR1 is SGHRS and CDR2 YFSETQ. The CDR3 sequence: CASSLELGADTQYF. The CDR3 nucleotides are TGCGCCAGCAGCTTGGAACTGGGCGCAGATACGCAGTATTTT.

This chain links TRBV7-6 with TRBJ1-3; a possible D gene is TRBD1 (6 bases). CDR1 and CDR2 from the germline V gene are SGHVS and FNYEAQ. The CDR3 loop spans 16 amino acids. Trimming cost V 0 bases and J 2 bases, with 11 bases left between them. The CDR3 nucleotides are TGTGCCAGCAGCTTAGCAAGGACAGTCGCTGGAAACACCATATATTTT. This encodes CASSLARTVAGNTIYF.

The V call is TRBV9, the J call TRBJ2-7; either TRBD1 or TRBD2 may fit D (5 bases each). The CDR3 has 15 amino acids. Germline loops: CDR1 SGDLS, CDR2 YYNGEE. The germline V and J ends were trimmed by 4 bases and 3 bases, with 17 bases remaining between them. Here the CDR3 DNA reads TGTGCCAGCAGCCTTACCGGGGCGAATCTCTACGAGCAGTACTTC. It codes for CASSLTGANLYEQYF.

Points on this clone: This clone may be a read error of a much larger clone one base away. This chain links TRBV12-3 or TRBV12-4 with TRBJ1-5; D may be TRBD1 (5 bases). CDR3 size: 13 residues. The CDR3 DNA reads as TGTGCCGGCAGTTTACGAGGGGATCAGCCCCAGCATTTT. The encoded protein is CAGSLRGDQPQHF.

V usage is TRBV9 and J usage is TRBJ1-2; 10 bases fit TRBD1. This CDR3 contains 15 residues. Germline V gene lookup returns CDR1 SGDLS and CDR2 YYNGEE. V trimming: 2 bases; J trimming: 3 bases; junction bases outside the gene matches: 4. For the CDR3, the DNA is TGTGCCAGCAGCGTCGGACAGGGGGGGCACTATGGCTACACCTTC. Translated: CASSVGQGGHYGYTF.

The rearrangement joins TRBV2 to TRBJ1-2; maybe TRBD1 (6 bases). Trimming removed 3 bases from V and 7 bases from J, with 9 bases in between. The CDR3 extends over 12 amino acids. The germline gives CDR1 SNHLY, CDR2 FYNNEI. CDR3 nucleotides: TGTGCCAGCAGTGAGGGGGCCGGTGGCTACACCTTC. The encoded protein is CASSEGAGGYTF.

The rearrangement links TRBV30 to TRBJ2-7; weak D call: TRBD1 (6 bases). Germline V CDR1 and CDR2: GTSNPN, SVGIG (reference sequence). The length of the CDR3 is 11 residues. In DNA form, the CDR3 reads TGTGCTTTCTCTCAGGGGTACGAGCAGTACTTC. Translated, it gives CAFSQGYEQYF.

The chain uses TRBV10-2 and TRBJ1-1, with no clear D. The ends were cut back, 2 bases at V and 11 bases at J, with 15 bases in the middle. The CDR3 is 13 residues long. In germline, CDR1 is WSHSY, CDR2 SAAADI. CDR3 in amino acids: CASSEAAGVKAFF. The CDR3 bases are TGCGCCAGCAGTGAGGCCGCCGGGGTTAAGGCTTTCTTT.

The V call is TRBV5-1, the J call TRBJ2-1, with D perhaps being TRBD1 or TRBD2 (5 bases each). There are 16 residues in the CDR3. V was shortened by 5 bases and J by 12 bases, with 27 bases between the two germline ends. Germline V gene lookup returns CDR1 SGHRS and CDR2 YFSETQ. CDR3 protein: CASRDPGTPGKSGQFF. The CDR3 region has the DNA TGCGCCAGCAGGGACCCCGGGACCCCTGGGAAAAGTGGGCAGTTCTTC.

This clone is a singleton in its sample. The chain employs TRBV29-1 and TRBJ1-1, with D possibly matching TRBD1 (5 bases). Germline-derived CDR1 and CDR2 are SQVTM and ANQGSEA. The CDR3 spans 13 residues. Trimming pared 4 bases from V and 0 bases from J, leaving 9 bases between. The chain's CDR3 is CSVGQTMNTEAFF. The CDR3 DNA follows: TGCAGCGTTGGACAGACCATGAACACTGAAGCTTTCTTT.

The chain uses TRBV3-1 (or the pseudogene TRBV3-2) and TRBJ1-3; no clear D. V was clipped by 0 bases and J by 0 bases, with 6 bases between them. CDR1 LGHDT and CDR2 YNNKEL come from the germline V gene (reference sequence). The CDR3 is made up of 15 amino acids. The CDR3 coding sequence is TGTGCCAGCAGCCAAGATGGGTTCTCTGGAAACACCATATATTTT. This gives the protein CASSQDGFSGNTIYF.